At least ten counts were recorded for the clone carrying this T cell receptor beta chain. The antigen remains undetermined. The read finishes 3 residues shy of the CDR3 end, and the germline J gene is used to complete it. With 6 bases clipped from V and 7 bases from J, the junction kept 10 bases outside the gene matches. The CDR3 has 15 amino acids. Germline CDR1 is SEHNR and CDR2 is FQNEAQ (reference sequence). The sample originates from a study of T cell clonality in common variable immunodeficiency. Only in-frame clones appear in the TCRdb table, and some are missing; sequencing was by immunoSEQ multiplex PCR. The table lists approximately 34,000 clones, with no singletons. Broader study findings: Reportedly, TCR beta sequences from common variable immunodeficiency showed fewer deletions and N-nucleotide insertions.

Donors gave roughly 4.5 to 9 ml heparinized peripheral whole blood. The chain recombines TRBV7-9 with TRBJ1-4; 8 positions match TRBD1. Input material: peripheral blood mononuclear cells. This TCR was recovered from a person aged 18 to 75 in good health. CDR3 region: CASSYDRGATEKLFF. The sequenced part of the CDR3 DNA is TGTGCCAGCAGTTACGACAGGGGAGCGACTGAAAAA. The variable domain in full, with the rest retrieved from reference TRBV7-9 and TRBJ1-4, is DTGVSQNPRHKITKRGQNVTFRCDPISEHNRLYWYRQTLGQGPEFLTYFQNEAQLEKSRLLSDRFSAERPKGSFSTLEIQRTEQGDSAMYLCASSYDRGATEKLFFGSGTQLSVL.